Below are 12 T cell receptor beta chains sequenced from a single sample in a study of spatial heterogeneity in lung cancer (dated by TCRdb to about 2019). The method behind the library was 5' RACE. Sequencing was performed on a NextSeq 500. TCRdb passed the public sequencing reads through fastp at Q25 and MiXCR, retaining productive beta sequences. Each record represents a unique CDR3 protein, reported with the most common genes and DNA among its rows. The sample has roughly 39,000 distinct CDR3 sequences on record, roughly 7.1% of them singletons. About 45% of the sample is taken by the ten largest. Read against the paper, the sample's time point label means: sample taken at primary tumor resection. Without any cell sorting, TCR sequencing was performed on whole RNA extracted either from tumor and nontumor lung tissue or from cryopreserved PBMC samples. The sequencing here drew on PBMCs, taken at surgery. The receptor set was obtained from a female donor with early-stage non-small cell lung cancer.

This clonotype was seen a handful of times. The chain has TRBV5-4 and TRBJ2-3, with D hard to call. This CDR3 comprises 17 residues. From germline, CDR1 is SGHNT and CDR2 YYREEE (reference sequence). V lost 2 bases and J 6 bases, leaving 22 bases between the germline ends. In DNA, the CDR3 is TGTGCCAGCAGCTTAAAATCAGCTATACCAAGTCCGGATACGCAGTATTTT. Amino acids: CASSLKSAIPSPDTQYF.

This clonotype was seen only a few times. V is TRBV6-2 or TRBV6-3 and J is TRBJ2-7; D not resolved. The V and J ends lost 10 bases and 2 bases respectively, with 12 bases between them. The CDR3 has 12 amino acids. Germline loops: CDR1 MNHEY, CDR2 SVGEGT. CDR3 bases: TGTGCCACCTCTAGAGCCGCCTACGAGCAGTACTTC. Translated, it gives CATSRAAYEQYF.

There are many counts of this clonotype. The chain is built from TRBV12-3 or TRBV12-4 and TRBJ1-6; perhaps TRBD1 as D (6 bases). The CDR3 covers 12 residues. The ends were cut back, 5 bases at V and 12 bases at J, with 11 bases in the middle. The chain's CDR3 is CASSPQGLPLHF. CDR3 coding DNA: TGTGCCAGCAGTCCACAGGGTTTACCCCTCCACTTT.

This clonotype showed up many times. The CDR3 region has the DNA TGTGCCATCACGCCGGGACAGGGGACAGATACGCAGTATTTT. Its translation is CAITPGQGTDTQYF. This chain links TRBV10-3 with TRBJ2-3, with TRBD1 matching 10 bases. The germline gives CDR1 ENHRY, CDR2 SYGVKD. There are 14 residues in the CDR3. V shed 7 bases and J 3 bases; nucleotides not matched to a gene: 4.

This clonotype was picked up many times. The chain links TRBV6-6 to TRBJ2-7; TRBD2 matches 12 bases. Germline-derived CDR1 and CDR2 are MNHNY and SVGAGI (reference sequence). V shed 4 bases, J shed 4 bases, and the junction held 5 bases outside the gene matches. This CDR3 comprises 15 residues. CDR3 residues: CASSSWTSGEYEQYF. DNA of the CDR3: TGTGCCAGCAGTTCGTGGACTAGCGGGGAATACGAGCAGTACTTC.

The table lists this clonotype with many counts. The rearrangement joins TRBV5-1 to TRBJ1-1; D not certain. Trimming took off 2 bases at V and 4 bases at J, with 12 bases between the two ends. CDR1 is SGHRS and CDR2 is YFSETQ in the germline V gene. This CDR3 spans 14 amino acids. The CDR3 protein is CASSLKGGSTEAFF. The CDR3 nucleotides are TGCGCCAGCAGCTTAAAGGGTGGGAGCACTGAAGCTTTCTTT.

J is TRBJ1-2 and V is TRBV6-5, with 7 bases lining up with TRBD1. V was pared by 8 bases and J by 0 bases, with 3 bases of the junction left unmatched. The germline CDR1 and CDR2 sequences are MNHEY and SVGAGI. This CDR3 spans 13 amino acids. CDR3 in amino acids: CASRDSPNYGYTF. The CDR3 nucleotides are TGTGCCAGCCGGGACAGTCCTAACTATGGCTACACCTTC.

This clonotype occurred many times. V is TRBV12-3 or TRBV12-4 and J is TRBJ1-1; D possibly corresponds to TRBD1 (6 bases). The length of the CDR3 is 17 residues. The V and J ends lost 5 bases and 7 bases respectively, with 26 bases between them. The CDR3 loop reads CASSPMYANDRPYEAFF. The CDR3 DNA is TGTGCCAGCAGTCCGATGTATGCTAATGACAGGCCTTATGAAGCTTTCTTT.

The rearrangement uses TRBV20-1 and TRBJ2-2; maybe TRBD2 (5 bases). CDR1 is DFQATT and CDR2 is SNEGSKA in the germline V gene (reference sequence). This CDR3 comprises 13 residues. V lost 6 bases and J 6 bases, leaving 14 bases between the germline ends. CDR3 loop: CSAGRLASGELFF. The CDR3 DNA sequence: TGCAGTGCGGGAAGGCTAGCCTCCGGGGAGCTGTTTTTT.

In nucleotides, the CDR3 is TGCGCCAGCAGCTTGGAAGGGGGCAGGGATCGGCCCCAGCATTTT. Its protein is CASSLEGGRDRPQHF. The chain carries TRBV5-1 and TRBJ1-5; 7 bases fit TRBD1. The CDR3 contains 15 residues. V trimming: 0 bases; J trimming: 9 bases; junction bases outside the gene matches: 9. CDR1 and CDR2 from the germline V gene are SGHRS and YFSETQ.

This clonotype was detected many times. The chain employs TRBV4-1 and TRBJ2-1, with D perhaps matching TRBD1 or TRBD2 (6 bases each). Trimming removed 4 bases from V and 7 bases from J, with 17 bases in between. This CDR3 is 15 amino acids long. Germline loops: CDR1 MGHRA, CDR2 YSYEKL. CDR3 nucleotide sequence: TGCGCCAGCAGCCTCTCGGGGGCAGGGGAGAATGAGCAGTTCTTC. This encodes CASSLSGAGENEQFF.

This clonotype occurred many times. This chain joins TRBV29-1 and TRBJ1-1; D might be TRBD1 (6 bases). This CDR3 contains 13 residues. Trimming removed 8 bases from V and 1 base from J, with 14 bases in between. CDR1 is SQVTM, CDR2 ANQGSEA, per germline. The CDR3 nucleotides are TGCAGCATACGCCGGGACAAGAACACTGAAGCTTTCTTT. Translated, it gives CSIRRDKNTEAFF.